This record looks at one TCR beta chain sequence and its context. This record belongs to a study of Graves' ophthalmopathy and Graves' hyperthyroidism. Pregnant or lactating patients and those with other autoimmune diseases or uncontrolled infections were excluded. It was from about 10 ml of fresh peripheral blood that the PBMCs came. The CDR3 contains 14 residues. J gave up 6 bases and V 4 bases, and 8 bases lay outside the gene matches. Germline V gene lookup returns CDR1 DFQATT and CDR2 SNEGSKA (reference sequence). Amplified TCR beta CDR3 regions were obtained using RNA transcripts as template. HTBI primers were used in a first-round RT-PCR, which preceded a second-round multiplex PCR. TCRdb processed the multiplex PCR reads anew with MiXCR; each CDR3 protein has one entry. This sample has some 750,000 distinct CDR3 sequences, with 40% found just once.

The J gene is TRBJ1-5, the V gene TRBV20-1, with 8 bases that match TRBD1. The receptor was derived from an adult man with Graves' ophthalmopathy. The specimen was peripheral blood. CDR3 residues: CSATGTGPGQPQHF. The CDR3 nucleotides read TGCAGTGCTACCGGGACAGGCCCGGGTCAGCCCCAGCATTTT.